The source of this TCR beta chain is a study of circulating and synovial CD4+ cells in juvenile arthritis. The CDR3 is made up of 15 amino acids. V lost 4 bases, J lost 4 bases, and 19 bases lay in between. CDR1 is GTSNPN and CDR2 is SVGIG in the germline V gene (reference sequence). Details on this clone: Antigen unknown.

Study-wide results and limits: Compared with bulk blood, circulating pathogenic-like lymphocytes shared substantially more CDR3 sequences with synovial T cells.

Only in-frame clones appear in the TCRdb table, and some are missing; sequencing was by immunoSEQ multiplex PCR. The data contain tens of thousands of clones, roughly 96% of them seen just once; the ten biggest clones take up approximately 0.17%. The source is a human donor with juvenile idiopathic arthritis. This chain connects TRBV30 to TRBJ1-2; a weak D match, TRBD1 (6 bases). The sample was CD4+ T cells from blood. DNA for the CDR3: TGTGCCTGGACCATCCCTGGCCGGACAGTCTATGGCTACACCTTC. This gives the protein CAWTIPGRTVYGYTF.